The 29 T cell receptor beta chains below all came from one sample that was sequenced in a study of shared T cell receptors in the human thymus. The repertoire was sequenced with immunoSEQ multiplex PCR; TCRdb's copy has only in-frame clones and lacks some. Among hundreds of thousands of clones, around 87% were seen once, and the ten largest hold just under 0.0095%. These sequences were also reported in another study, on human thymus T cells.

Material: thymocytes. The receptors originated from a boy in the first two years of life with a congenital heart defect.

On this clone: In the same sample, other DNA sequences code for this CDR3. The CDR3 DNA reads TGCGCCAGCAGCCAAGGTGGGCCTGAAGCTTTCTTT. This gives the protein CASSQGGPEAFF. V is TRBV4-1 and J is TRBJ1-1; D gene unclear. The CDR3 has 12 residues. Germline CDR1 is MGHRA and CDR2 is YSYEKL. V was cut by 1 base and J by 6 bases, with 6 bases left in between.

The sample holds one count of this clone. The chain is built from TRBV12-5 and TRBJ1-3; 7 bases agree with TRBD1. V was pared by 3 bases and J by 4 bases, with 24 bases of the junction left unmatched. The germline V gene has CDR1 LGHNT and CDR2 FRNRAP. The CDR3 covers 21 residues. The CDR3 nucleotides are TGTGCTAGTGGTTTTACGGCCCAGGATGGAGGGGGCTCTCTCATCGGAAACACCATATATTTT. Protein: CASGFTAQDGGGSLIGNTIYF.

The J gene is TRBJ2-5, the V gene TRBV7-8; the D is unclear. V gave up 0 bases and J gave up 5 bases, with 7 bases separating them. The CDR3 extends over 13 amino acids. Germline V gives CDR1 SGHVS, CDR2 FQNEAQ. The CDR3 DNA sequence: TGTGCCAGCAGCTTAGCCGGGTTGGAGACCCAGTACTTC. Protein: CASSLAGLETQYF.

This sequence joins TRBV7-2 and TRBJ2-5; D might be TRBD1 (5 bases). This CDR3 is 16 amino acids long. From germline, CDR1 is SGHTA and CDR2 FQGNSA. Trimming removed 4 bases at V and 5 bases at J, with 20 bases between. The CDR3 DNA is TGTGCCAGCAGCTCCCACGCAGGGCACGTTGGGGAGACCCAGTACTTC. Translating gives CASSSHAGHVGETQYF.

The chain combines TRBV27 with TRBJ2-7, with 10 bases identical to TRBD2. The CDR3 totals 16 residues. Looked up from germline, CDR1 is MNHEY and CDR2 is SMNVEV (reference sequence). Unmatched junction bases numbered 11, after V lost 6 bases and J lost 3 bases. CDR3 DNA: TGTGCCAGCAGACTAGCGGGGAGCATGTGGGGCTACGAGCAGTACTTC. Its protein is CASRLAGSMWGYEQYF.

V usage is TRBV5-4 and J usage is TRBJ1-4; no clear D gene. The CDR3 is 16 residues long. Trimming left V 1 base short and J 0 bases short, with 10 bases between. The germline V gene has CDR1 SGHNT and CDR2 YYREEE (reference sequence). The CDR3 here is CASSLKRESTNEKLFF. The CDR3 DNA is TGTGCCAGCAGCTTGAAAAGGGAGTCAACTAATGAAAAACTGTTTTTT.

The CDR3 protein is CAWRRQGLSTDTQYF. The CDR3 bases are TGTGCCTGGAGGCGTCAGGGCTTATCCACAGATACGCAGTATTTT. This rearrangement joins TRBV30 to TRBJ2-3; D is perhaps TRBD1 (5 bases). CDR3 length: 15 amino acids. CDR1 is GTSNPN and CDR2 is SVGIG in the germline V gene (reference sequence). The V end lost 3 bases, the J end lost 2 bases, and 15 bases lay between the germline ends.

The chain is built from TRBV28 and TRBJ2-7; 7 nucleotides match TRBD2. Per germline, CDR1 MDHEN and CDR2 SYDVKM. This CDR3 region has 15 residues. V lost 7 bases to trimming and J lost 4 bases; unmatched junction nucleotides: 13. CDR3 protein: CASIGVREARYEQYF. DNA for the CDR3: TGTGCCAGCATCGGTGTACGGGAGGCAAGGTACGAGCAGTACTTC.

The chain is built from TRBV6-1 and TRBJ1-2; 7 bases agree with TRBD1. The CDR3 has 13 residues. Germline V lookup: CDR1 MNHNS, CDR2 SASEGT. With 5 bases clipped from V and 8 bases from J, the junction kept 8 bases outside the gene matches. The CDR3 DNA sequence: TGTGCCAGCAGTAGAGAGGGGGCGCGGGGCTACACCTTC. Amino acids: CASSREGARGYTF.

The sample holds a few counts of this clone. This sequence joins TRBV27 and TRBJ2-2, with D uncertain. Germline V gene sequence: CDR1 MNHEY, CDR2 SMNVEV (reference sequence). This CDR3 contains 13 residues. The V end was cut by 2 bases, the J end by 4 bases, with 5 bases between. CDR3 amino acids: CASSLRFTGELFF. CDR3 bases: TGTGCCAGCAGTTTACGGTTCACCGGGGAGCTGTTTTTT.

V gene TRBV4-3 combines with J gene TRBJ2-7; 8 bases match TRBD2. CDR3 length equals 17 residues. The germline V gene encodes CDR1 LGHNA and CDR2 YSLEER. J was trimmed by 6 bases and V by 1 base; bases with no gene match: 14. The CDR3 DNA reads TGCGCCAGCAGCCAAGGGGTACAGGAGCGGGAGTCGCGCGAGCAGTACTTC. Its protein product is CASSQGVQERESREQYF.

The chain employs TRBV11-2 and TRBJ2-7; a weak D match, TRBD1 (5 bases). The CDR3 length is 17 residues. V was clipped by 0 bases and J by 3 bases, with 18 bases between them. Germline-derived CDR1 and CDR2 are SGHAT and FQNNGV. The CDR3 reads CASSLDMGSSGFYEQYF. Written as DNA, the CDR3 is TGTGCCAGCAGCTTAGATATGGGCAGTTCAGGGTTCTACGAGCAGTACTTC.

The chain recombines TRBV29-1 with TRBJ2-7, with 11 bases fitting TRBD2. V was clipped by 6 bases and J by 3 bases; unmatched bases: 7. The V gene's germline CDR1 is SQVTM and CDR2 ANQGSEA. The CDR3 has 14 amino acids. This chain's CDR3 is CSVVGTSGYYEQYF. In nucleotides, the CDR3 is TGCAGCGTCGTAGGGACTAGCGGATACTACGAGCAGTACTTC.

The genes are TRBV29-1 and TRBJ2-1; a weak D match, TRBD1 (7 bases). Deletions cut 3 bases from V and 4 bases from J, with 19 bases between. The CDR3 covers 16 residues. Looked up from germline, CDR1 is SQVTM and CDR2 is ANQGSEA. The DNA of the CDR3 is TGCAGCGTTGACCCGCGGGGACAGAGCCCTTACAATGAGCAGTTCTTC. The encoded protein is CSVDPRGQSPYNEQFF.

In this sample, this clone turned up once. The chain is built from TRBV7-9 and TRBJ2-1; D remains unclear. CDR1 is SEHNR and CDR2 is FQNEAQ in the germline V gene (reference sequence). The germline V and J ends were trimmed by 5 bases and 16 bases, with 9 bases remaining between them. The CDR3 has 9 amino acids. The DNA of the CDR3 is TGTGCCAGCAGCCCCTCCCCCTTCTTC. Its protein product is CASSPSPFF.

This chain uses TRBV28 with TRBJ1-5; weak D call: TRBD1 (5 bases). The germline V gene has CDR1 MDHEN and CDR2 SYDVKM. V lost 8 bases and J 4 bases, leaving 12 bases between the germline ends. The CDR3 is made up of 13 amino acids. CDR3 DNA sequence: TGTGCCAGCGGTCCAGGGTGGAATCAGCCCCAGCATTTT. Translated, it gives CASGPGWNQPQHF.

The V call is TRBV7-9, the J call TRBJ2-1, with TRBD2 matching 14 bases. The CDR3 totals 15 residues. V trimming: 6 bases; J trimming: 9 bases; junction bases outside the gene matches: 7. Germline V CDR1 and CDR2: SEHNR, FQNEAQ (reference sequence). CDR3 residues: CASSQGLAGAGEQFF. As DNA, the CDR3 is TGTGCCAGCAGTCAGGGACTAGCGGGAGCGGGTGAGCAGTTCTTC.

This chain connects TRBV4-1 to TRBJ2-5, with 8 bases fitting TRBD1. Germline CDR1 MGHRA, CDR2 YSYEKL. V shed 3 bases and J 3 bases; nucleotides not matched to a gene: 3. The CDR3 is 14 amino acids. CDR3 nucleotides: TGCGCCAGCAGCCAGACAGGGGTTGAAGAGACCCAGTACTTC. The encoded protein is CASSQTGVEETQYF.

The chain couples TRBV6-5 to TRBJ1-4; D gene ambiguous. Trimming stripped 4 bases from V and 6 bases from J, with 15 bases between. The CDR3 has 15 amino acids. Germline V gene sequence: CDR1 MNHEY, CDR2 SVGAGI. CDR3 nucleotides: TGTGCCAGCAGTTTAAATCCCGGAGCCCATGAAAAACTGTTTTTT. Protein sequence: CASSLNPGAHEKLFF.

This CDR3 is CASSITAERPYNEQFF. The CDR3 DNA sequence: TGTGCCAGCAGCATCACAGCGGAACGCCCTTACAATGAGCAGTTCTTC. The genes are TRBV7-9 and TRBJ2-1, with a possible D match to TRBD2 (5 bases). V shed 5 bases and J shed 4 bases, with 18 bases lying between them. This CDR3 region has 16 residues. Germline V gene data show CDR1 as SEHNR and CDR2 as FQNEAQ (reference sequence).

In regard to this clone: A read error may account for a junction end that differs from germline. The chain recombines TRBV2 with TRBJ2-1; D call uncertain. The V gene's germline CDR1 is SNHLY and CDR2 FYNNEI. The CDR3 sequence is 22 residues long. The CDR3: CASREAPAPPRPSGCSYNEQFF. DNA for the CDR3: TGTGCCAGCAGGGAAGCCCCCGCCCCACCCCGTCCATCAGGATGCTCCTACAATGAGCAGTTCTTC.

The genes are TRBV15 and TRBJ2-7; tentative D call: TRBD2 (5 bases). The CDR3 sequence is 16 residues long. The germline V gene has CDR1 LNHNV and CDR2 YYDKDF (reference sequence). V was clipped by 0 bases and J by 1 base, with 13 bases between them. CDR3 residues: CATSRDSGESSYEQYF. The CDR3 coding sequence is TGTGCCACCAGCAGAGACTCCGGGGAATCATCCTACGAGCAGTACTTC. Full variable domain (missing parts from reference TRBV15 and TRBJ2-7): DAMVIQNPRYQVTQFGKPVTLSCSQTLNHNVMYWYQQKSSQAPKLLFHYYDKDFNNEADTPDNFQSRRPNTSFCFLDIRSPGLGDTAMYLCATSRDSGESSYEQYFGPGTRLTVT.

Notes on this clone: Germline and junction disagree at one end, which may indicate a read error. CDR3 nucleotides: TGCGCCAGCAGCTTGGGGGGAAGCGGGAGGGCCACAAACATTCAGTACTTC. It translates to CASSLGGSGRATNIQYF. The chain is built from TRBV5-1 and TRBJ2-4; 10 bases are a match to TRBD2. This CDR3 has 17 amino acids. Looked up from germline, CDR1 is SGHRS and CDR2 is YFSETQ.

This chain uses TRBV11-2 with TRBJ1-3; D call uncertain. The germline V gene has CDR1 SGHAT and CDR2 FQNNGV. With 3 bases removed from V and 0 bases from J, the gap between germline ends came to 12 bases. This CDR3 comprises 16 residues. CDR3 sequence: CASSLSTPSSGNTIYF. The CDR3 DNA follows: TGTGCCAGCAGCTTGTCAACTCCGAGCTCTGGAAACACCATATATTTT.

V usage is TRBV5-1 and J usage is TRBJ2-2; unclear D gene. Germline loops: CDR1 SGHRS, CDR2 YFSETQ. This CDR3 has 12 residues. Trimming removed 1 base at V and 6 bases at J, with 4 bases between. The CDR3 loop is CASSLSAGELFF. For the CDR3, the DNA is TGCGCCAGCAGCTTGTCTGCCGGGGAGCTGTTTTTT.

This clone was counted between two and nine times. The chain combines TRBV11-2 with TRBJ1-4, with D tentatively TRBD1 (6 bases). V was trimmed by 0 bases and J by 7 bases, leaving 15 bases between them. From germline, CDR1 is SGHAT and CDR2 FQNNGV. CDR3 size: 16 residues. The CDR3 sequence: CASSLEGGPGCEKLFF. The CDR3 DNA is TGTGCCAGCAGCTTAGAAGGGGGACCAGGGTGTGAAAAACTGTTTTTT.

The CDR3 nucleotides read TGTGCCTGGATCCCCCTGGTGGGGGCCTCTGGAAACACCATATATTTT. Amino acids: CAWIPLVGASGNTIYF. The chain employs TRBV30 and TRBJ1-3; the D gene is possibly TRBD1 (6 bases). The CDR3 is made up of 16 amino acids. The V end was cut by 4 bases, the J end by 0 bases, with 16 bases between. Germline loops: CDR1 GTSNPN, CDR2 SVGIG (reference sequence).

The rearrangement links TRBV30 to TRBJ2-5; D is perhaps TRBD2 (6 bases). Germline CDR1 is GTSNPN and CDR2 is SVGIG (reference sequence). Trimming removed 2 bases from V and 2 bases from J, with 15 bases in between. The length of the CDR3 is 15 residues. The CDR3 bases are TGTGCCTGGAGTCGGAGGGGAGGTGGGCAAGAGACCCAGTACTTC. Protein product: CAWSRRGGGQETQYF.

The chain employs TRBV6-5 and TRBJ1-5; 7 bases align to TRBD1. After removal of 5 bases from V and 1 base from J, the junction contained 2 bases not matched to a gene. This CDR3 region has 14 residues. Germline V gene data show CDR1 as MNHEY and CDR2 as SVGAGI. The CDR3 region is CASSDRESNQPQHF. In DNA, the CDR3 is TGTGCCAGCAGTGACAGGGAAAGCAATCAGCCCCAGCATTTT.